Presented here are 5 T cell receptor beta chains from one specimen sequenced in a study of vaccination and CD4 T cells after COVID-19. This sample's treatment: roughly 10-day PBMC culture with coronavirus spike peptide pools or control peptides (ViraFEST assay). Their specific antigens are unknown. Sequencing of cultured CD4+ T cell DNA used the Oncomine TCR Beta short-read assay. From the PCR reads, TCRdb called clonotypes with MiXCR, one entry per CDR3 protein. This sample has some 9,500 distinct CDR3 sequences, with about two thirds found just once. The material sequenced was CD4+ T cells from blood, cultured in vitro, taken before SARS-CoV-2 vaccination. The receptors derive from a human donor who had recovered from COVID-19.

V usage is TRBV27 and J usage is TRBJ1-2; D not resolved. CDR1 and CDR2 (germline): MNHEY, SMNVEV (reference sequence). The CDR3 has 13 residues. Trimming took 5 bases from V and 6 from J, leaving 13 bases between them. The CDR3 nucleotides are TGTGCCAGCAGTACCGGGAGTCGAGATGGCTACACCTTC. Protein: CASSTGSRDGYTF.

The chain carries TRBV7-2 and TRBJ2-7, with 9 bases matching TRBD2. CDR1 and CDR2 from the germline V gene are SGHTA and FQGNSA. The trim removed 5 bases at V and 4 bases at J, leaving 6 bases unmatched. The CDR3 length is 14 residues. CDR3 sequence (DNA): TGTGCCAGCAGCCCATTAGCGGGAGCTTACGAGCAGTACTTC. It encodes CASSPLAGAYEQYF.

This chain links TRBV19 with TRBJ1-5; no clear D. The V end was cut by 2 bases, the J end by 6 bases, with 11 bases between. The CDR3 runs to 14 residues. CDR1 LNHDA and CDR2 SQIVND come from the germline V gene (reference sequence). The CDR3 nucleotides are TGTGCCAGTAGTATAACGGGGTTAGGTCAGCCCCAGCATTTT. Its translation is CASSITGLGQPQHF. The full variable domain, with the rest looked up from reference TRBV19 and TRBJ1-5, is DGGITQSPKYLFRKEGQNVTLSCEQNLNHDAMYWYRQDPGQGLRLIYYSQIVNDFQKGDIAEGYSVSREKKESFPLTVTSAQKNPTAFYLCASSITGLGQPQHFGDGTRLSIL.

The J gene is TRBJ2-5, the V gene TRBV28; D possibly uses TRBD1 or TRBD2 (6 bases each). CDR3 size: 14 residues. Germline values: CDR1 MDHEN, CDR2 SYDVKM. V gave up 6 bases and J gave up 3 bases, with 14 bases separating them. The CDR3 sequence: CASREGGAKETQYF. For the CDR3, the DNA is TGTGCCAGCAGGGAGGGGGGAGCGAAAGAGACCCAGTACTTC.

The chain has TRBV28 and TRBJ1-1; no clear D. This CDR3 region has 13 residues. The V end was cut by 11 bases, the J end by 3 bases, with 16 bases between. Germline V gives CDR1 MDHEN, CDR2 SYDVKM. In DNA, the CDR3 is TGTGCCGTACTAGGGAGGTTGTACACTGAAGCTTTCTTT. Translation: CAVLGRLYTEAFF. The full variable domain, its missing parts supplied by reference TRBV28 and TRBJ1-1, is DVKVTQSSRYLVKRTGEKVFLECVQDMDHENMFWYRQDPGLGLRLIYFSYDVKMKEKGDIPEGYSVSREKKERFSLILESASTNQTSMYLCAVLGRLYTEAFFGQGTRLTVV.